The sequence of this TCR beta chain was determined in a study of cytomegalovirus exposure and HLA in healthy donors. Study-wide findings and caveats: Differences between HLA loci emerged in a later analysis of TCR association rates, with DRB1 most and HLA-C fewest.

The table lists this clone with a count of one. The antigen is not known. With 60 Vbeta and 13 Jbeta primers, the PCR was carried out. Repertoires were generated with immunoSEQ multiplex PCR, while TCRdb's copy carries only in-frame clones and drops some. There are hundreds of thousands of clones in the sample; around three quarters occur only once, and 15% to 17% lies in the top ten. This receptor was obtained from a man between 40 and 49 years old in good health and CMV-seronegative. The sequenced sample was PBMCs.

As DNA, the CDR3 is TGCGCCAGCAGCCAAGATTTAGACACATTTTTTGGCTACACCTTC. Encoded protein: CASSQDLDTFFGYTF. The V call is TRBV4-3, the J call TRBJ1-2; D is unresolved. From germline, CDR1 is LGHNA and CDR2 YSLEER. CDR3 length: 15 amino acids. Trimming pared 0 bases from V and 7 bases from J, leaving 15 bases between.